This is a list of T cell receptor beta chains from one sample in a study of T-cell memory formation after mild COVID-19. Via MiXCR, TCRdb re-called the 5' RACE reads, giving one row per CDR3 protein. The table has approximately 260,000 distinct CDR3 sequences, roughly 17% seen once; the top ten hold 3.5% to 4%. The specimen was PBMCs or a T cell subset sorted from them (not recorded which). All receptors come from a man between 18 and 29 years old who had mild COVID-19 (a few samples of this study predate the infection). Cell type and time point are not known. Both conserved end residues are part of each CDR3. A D gene is named only where the DNA matches it firmly. Rows give clone size only sometimes, using once, few, many, or a class for an expanded clone.

size	D	length	V	J	DNA	CDR3
-	-	14	TRBV21-1	TRBJ1-5	TGTGCCAGCAGCAAAGAAACAGATTACAAGCCCCAGCATTTT	CASSKETDYKPQHF
-	TRBD2	16	TRBV20-1	TRBJ2-1	TGCAGTGCTAGACCCTCCACTAGCGGGGGTGACAATGAGCAGTTCTTC	CSARPSTSGGDNEQFF
once	-	14	TRBV9	TRBJ1-5	TGTGCCAGCAGCTCAGGATTAACTGTTCAGCCCCAGCATTTT	CASSSGLTVQPQHF
few	-	18	TRBV4-3	TRBJ1-2	TGCGCCAGCAGCCAAGAAGTGGGGGACCGCAGCTCTAACTATGGCTACACCTTC	CASSQEVGDRSSNYGYTF
few	TRBD1	17	TRBV7-8	TRBJ1-2	TGTGCCAGCAGCTTAGTCGGGACAGCTAAGATATATGGGGGCTACACCTTC	CASSLVGTAKIYGGYTF
-	-	14	TRBV12-3/TRBV12-4	TRBJ1-1	TGTGCCAGCAGATCGCCGGGGGGGTACACTGAAGCTTTCTTT	CASRSPGGYTEAFF
-	TRBD2	18	TRBV4-2	TRBJ2-7	TGTGCCAGCAGCCAAGGGGTCCCCCTACTAGCGGACACCTACGAGCAGTACTTC	CASSQGVPLLADTYEQYF
-	TRBD2	14	TRBV25-1	TRBJ2-1	TGTGCCAGCAGTGACGGCCTAGCGGCTGAGGAGCAGTTCTTC	CASSDGLAAEEQFF
-	-	14	TRBV6-5	TRBJ2-3	TGTGCCAGCAGACCCTACAGGGCCGGGGATACGCAGTATTTT	CASRPYRAGDTQYF
-	-	14	TRBV7-2	TRBJ1-3	TGTGCCAGCAGCCCGACAGGCTCTGGAAACACCATATATTTT	CASSPTGSGNTIYF
-	-	14	TRBV24-1	TRBJ2-1	TGTGCCACCAGTGATGCGTCCTCTTGGGGGGAGCAGTTCTTC	CATSDASSWGEQFF
-	-	10	TRBV20-1	TRBJ1-4	TGCAGTGCTGCAGGGGAAAAACTGTTTTTT	CSAAGEKLFF
few	-	13	TRBV4-1	TRBJ2-5	TGCGCCAGCAGCCCTTGGGTGAGGGAGACCCAGTACTTC	CASSPWVRETQYF
-	TRBD1	15	TRBV27	TRBJ2-1	TGTGCCAGCAGCCTCCTGGGACAGGCCGACAATGAGCAGTTCTTC	CASSLLGQADNEQFF
-	TRBD1	16	TRBV3-1	TRBJ1-1	TGTGCCAGCAGCCCCGGGACAGACCATCAACGGGCTGAAGCTTTCTTT	CASSPGTDHQRAEAFF
few	TRBD1	16	TRBV7-8	TRBJ2-3	TGTGCCAGCAGCTTATCTCAGGGGGAACGGGAAGATACGCAGTATTTT	CASSLSQGEREDTQYF
few	-	15	TRBV5-1	TRBJ2-7	TGCGCCAGCAGCCAGTTGGAGGGTGTCTCCTACGAGCAGTACTTC	CASSQLEGVSYEQYF
many	-	12	TRBV5-6	TRBJ2-2	TGTGCCAGCAGCTGGGGCACCGGGGAGCTGTTTTTT	CASSWGTGELFF
few	TRBD1	20	TRBV6-5	TRBJ2-2	TGTGCCAGCAGTTATGGGGCGACAGGGGTGACCCCTGCGAACACCGGGGAGCTGTTTTTT	CASSYGATGVTPANTGELFF
-	-	13	TRBV10-2	TRBJ2-7	TGCGCCAGCAGTGAGTCGGCGGAGAGGGAGCAGTACTTC	CASSESAEREQYF
-	TRBD2	15	TRBV28	TRBJ2-3	TGTGCCAGCAGTAGTCAACTAGCGGCCACAGATACGCAGTATTTT	CASSSQLAATDTQYF
-	-	12	TRBV20-1	TRBJ2-1	TGCAGTTTACCGGGTTTTAGCAATGAGCAGTTCTTC	CSLPGFSNEQFF
many	-	14	TRBV7-2	TRBJ1-4	TGTGCCAGCAGCTTATCGTGGATTAATGAAAAACTGTTTTTT	CASSLSWINEKLFF
-	TRBD1	16	TRBV7-2	TRBJ2-2	TGTGCCAGCAGCCTAGGGGGACAGGGAGAGACCGGGGAGCTGTTTTTT	CASSLGGQGETGELFF
-	TRBD1	14	TRBV5-1	TRBJ1-2	TGCGCCAGCAGCCCCGCAGGGGGCGTTGAGGGCTACACCTTC	CASSPAGGVEGYTF
many	-	15	TRBV5-1	TRBJ2-5	TGCGCCAGCAGGGGGGGCAGCAAACTTCAAGAGACCCAGTACTTC	CASRGGSKLQETQYF
-	TRBD1	16	TRBV18	TRBJ1-1	TGTGCCAGCTCACCACCGAATTATGAGGGGGCGACTGAAGCTTTCTTT	CASSPPNYEGATEAFF
-	TRBD1	17	TRBV6-2/TRBV6-3	TRBJ1-5	TGTGCCAGCAGTTACGACAGGGAGGGAGTAAGCAATCAGCCCCAGCATTTT	CASSYDREGVSNQPQHF
-	-	16	TRBV11-3	TRBJ1-2	TGTGCCAGCAGCCCTCCGATTACCGCACCCTACTATGGCTACACCTTC	CASSPPITAPYYGYTF
-	TRBD2	16	TRBV5-1	TRBJ2-1	TGCGCCAGCAGCCGAGGGACTAGCGGGACCTACAATGAGCAGTTCTTC	CASSRGTSGTYNEQFF
-	-	14	TRBV6-1	TRBJ1-2	TGTGCCAGCAGTGAACTTCTTGGGAGCTATGGCTACACCTTC	CASSELLGSYGYTF
many	-	15	TRBV5-1	TRBJ1-6	TGCGCCAGCCGCGAGGGGAGCTCCTATAATTCACCCCTCCACTTT	CASREGSSYNSPLHF
few	-	14	TRBV4-3	TRBJ1-2	TGCGCCAGCAGCCAAGTCAGGGCCGGCTATGGCTACACCTTC	CASSQVRAGYGYTF
-	-	14	TRBV3-1	TRBJ2-2	TGTGCCAGCAGCCAAGATACCTTCAGCGGGGAGCTGTTTTTT	CASSQDTFSGELFF
few	-	16	TRBV12-3/TRBV12-4	TRBJ2-7	TGTGCCAGCAGGCCGGCCGGACAAGGTCCGATCTACGAGCAGTACTTC	CASRPAGQGPIYEQYF